The clone carrying this T cell receptor beta chain has only a few counts. Repertoires were generated with immunoSEQ multiplex PCR, while TCRdb's copy carries only in-frame clones and drops some. This sample has approximately 200,000 clones, with 70% to 85% found just once. This sample was included in a study of blood T cell repertoires in COVID-19. CDR1 is MNHEY, CDR2 SMNVEV, per germline (reference sequence). Trimming removed 2 bases at V and 2 bases at J, with 19 bases between. The CDR3 sequence is 17 residues long. The chain has TRBV27 and TRBJ2-7, with a tentative D call TRBD1 (6 bases). The sequencing sample was made of peripheral blood. This clonotype was sampled from a woman between 45 and 60 years old with acute or convalescent COVID-19. CDR3 sequence reads: CASSLKSGGGTTYEQYF. The CDR3 DNA sequence: TGTGCCAGCAGTTTAAAATCTGGGGGCGGAACAACCTACGAGCAGTACTTC.